These T cell receptor beta chains were read from a single sample in a study of blood T cell repertoires in COVID-19. Method: immunoSEQ multiplex PCR; TCRdb's copy keeps in-frame clones and lacks some. The table includes 70,000 or so clones, roughly 84% detected once. Material: peripheral blood. All receptors derive from a man aged 80 or over with active or convalescent COVID-19. CDR3s include the opening cysteine and the closing phenylalanine or tryptophan. Fields, in order: J gene, clone size, V gene, D gene, CDR3 DNA, CDR3 protein. D genes are given only for firm matches. The size of a clone is reported for some rows only, either as once, few or many, or as a class for expanded clones.

>TRBJ1-1|NA|TRBV10-3|NA
TGTGCCATCAGTAGGGGAACAAACACTGAAGCTTTCTTT
CAISRGTNTEAFF
>TRBJ1-2|NA|TRBV10-3|NA
TGTGCCATCAGTGAGAGGGCCGGGGAAGGGAGATATGGCTACACCTTC
CAISERAGEGRYGYTF
>TRBJ2-1|NA|TRBV28|NA
TGTGCCAGCAGCGGGGCAGGGACTTACAATGAGCAGTTCTTC
CASSGAGTYNEQFF
>TRBJ1-4|few|TRBV2|TRBD1
TGTGCCAGCAGGACAGGGGTCCTGAATGAAAAACTGTTTTTT
CASRTGVLNEKLFF
>TRBJ2-7|NA|TRBV5-5|TRBD2
TGTGCCAGCAGCTGGGGGACTAGCGGGAACTACGAGCAGTACTTC
CASSWGTSGNYEQYF
>TRBJ2-7|NA|TRBV6-5|NA
TGTGCCAGCAACCGAGGGGGAGCGTCGGGCGAGCAGTACTTC
CASNRGGASGEQYF
>TRBJ2-5|NA|TRBV27|NA
TGTGCCAGCAGTTTCCTAGTGGGAGAGACCCAGTACTTC
CASSFLVGETQYF
>TRBJ1-2|once|TRBV5-4|TRBD1
TGTGCCAGCAGCCCACGTACCACCGGGACAGGGGTTTTAGAAGGCGGCTACACCTTC
CASSPRTTGTGVLEGGYTF
>TRBJ2-1|NA|TRBV29-1|TRBD2
TGCAGCGTTGCCGGACTAGCGGCCTACAGGGAGCAGTTCTTC
CSVAGLAAYREQFF
>TRBJ2-5|NA|TRBV5-1|NA
TGCGCCAGCAGCTTGGACAGTAAAGCCACCCAGTACTTC
CASSLDSKATQYF
>TRBJ2-7|NA|TRBV11-3|NA
TGTGCCAGCAGCATCAGACTAAAGCAGTACTTC
CASSIRLKQYF
>TRBJ1-5|once|TRBV6-5|NA
TGTGCCAGCAGTCTTGCGCAGGGTACCAATCAGCCCCAGCATTTT
CASSLAQGTNQPQHF
>TRBJ1-2|few|TRBV5-5|TRBD1
TGTGCCAGCAGCTTGGGGACAGGGAACTATGGCTACACCTTC
CASSLGTGNYGYTF
>TRBJ1-2|NA|TRBV6-5|NA
TGTGCCAGCAGTTACCAGGGCGGAAGCTACACCTTC
CASSYQGGSYTF
>TRBJ1-5|few|TRBV19|TRBD1
TGTGCCAGTAGTACGGGTGACAGGGAGAATCAGCCCCAGCATTTT
CASSTGDRENQPQHF
>TRBJ2-1|NA|TRBV5-5|NA
TGTGCCAGCAGCTTGCCTCGCGGGACAGACTACAATGAGCAGTTCTTC
CASSLPRGTDYNEQFF
>TRBJ2-1|NA|TRBV27|NA
TGTGCCAGCAGTACCCCAGCGGCCGTTGGGCAGTTCTTC
CASSTPAAVGQFF
>TRBJ2-5|NA|TRBV6-5|NA
TGTGCCAGCAAAAATGGGGCAGTTGCGGAGACCCAGTACTTC
CASKNGAVAETQYF
>TRBJ2-1|NA|TRBV19|TRBD2
TGTGCCAGTAGACCGTTAGCGGGAGCCCCCTACTCCTACAATGAGCAGTTCTTC
CASRPLAGAPYSYNEQFF
>TRBJ1-1|once|TRBV6-1|NA
TGTGCCAGCAGTACCGGACTCACTGAAGCTTTCTTT
CASSTGLTEAFF
>TRBJ1-5|NA|TRBV15|NA
TGTGCCACCAGCGGTACTAAAGTCGGACAGCCCCAGCATTTT
CATSGTKVGQPQHF
>TRBJ2-3|NA|TRBV4-3|TRBD2
TGCGCCAGCAGCCAAGTTCGGGCGGGGGGAGATACGCAGTATTTT
CASSQVRAGGDTQYF
>TRBJ1-1|NA|TRBV6-5|TRBD1
TGTGCCAGCAGCATTACAGGGGGCATCACTGAAGCTTTCTTT
CASSITGGITEAFF
>TRBJ2-5|few|TRBV7-2|TRBD2
TGTGCCAGCAGCCAGCTGGGCGGGAGGGGAGAGACCCAGTACTTC
CASSQLGGRGETQYF
>TRBJ1-2|few|TRBV6-2/TRBV6-3|NA
TGTGCCAGCAGCCGACCTACCCGACAGTATGGCTACACCTTC
CASSRPTRQYGYTF
>TRBJ2-2|NA|TRBV11-2|TRBD2
TGTGCCAGCAGCTACCGATTTCGGACTAGCGGGAGGCCCGGGGAGCTGTTTTTT
CASSYRFRTSGRPGELFF
>TRBJ1-3|NA|TRBV5-5|NA
TGTGCCAGCAGCTTTATGACGGGCTCTGGAAACACCATATATTTT
CASSFMTGSGNTIYF
>TRBJ2-3|NA|TRBV9|NA
TGTGCCAGCAGCGCCTCGGGACAAACAGATACGCAGTATTTT
CASSASGQTDTQYF
>TRBJ2-3|NA|TRBV7-9|TRBD1
TGTGCCAGCAGCTCCGGACAGGGACTCCCAGATACGCAGTATTTT
CASSSGQGLPDTQYF
>TRBJ2-2|NA|TRBV6-5|TRBD2
TGTGCCAGCAGGGCAGGACTAGCCACCGGGGAGCTGTTTTTT
CASRAGLATGELFF
>TRBJ2-7|NA|TRBV28|NA
TGTGCCAGCAGGACAGATACCTACGAGCAGTACTTC
CASRTDTYEQYF
>TRBJ2-2|once|TRBV9|NA
TGTGCCAGCAGCCCCGGGACAAACACCGGGGAGCTGTTTTTT
CASSPGTNTGELFF
>TRBJ1-1|NA|TRBV6-2/TRBV6-3|NA
TGTGCCAGCAGTTACTCACGCGGGGGGACTGAAGCTTTCTTT
CASSYSRGGTEAFF
>TRBJ2-2|NA|TRBV28|TRBD2
TGTGCCAGCAGTCCGCCACTAGCGGGAGGACGCACCGGGGAGCTGTTTTTT
CASSPPLAGGRTGELFF
>TRBJ1-5|NA|TRBV19|NA
TGTGCCAGTTCTTCAGCAGGGTTTAGCAATCAGCCCCAGCATTTT
CASSSAGFSNQPQHF
>TRBJ1-3|NA|TRBV3-1/TRBV3-2|NA
TGTGCCAGCAGCCACCGGGGGGCCTCTGGAAACACCATATATTTT
CASSHRGASGNTIYF
>TRBJ1-1|NA|TRBV28|NA
TGTGCCAGCAGTTTATTAACAGGGACGAACACTGAAGCTTTCTTT
CASSLLTGTNTEAFF
>TRBJ2-3|NA|TRBV5-4|TRBD2
TGTGCCAGCAGCTCCCTCGAGCGGGGTACCCGGGGCACAGATACGCAGTATTTT
CASSSLERGTRGTDTQYF
>TRBJ2-1|NA|TRBV27|TRBD2
TGTGCCACCTGGGGGGCGAGCGGGAGTCCGGGGGAGCAGTTCTTC
CATWGASGSPGEQFF
>TRBJ2-5|NA|TRBV27|TRBD1
TGTGCCAGCAGGCCCGACGCGACGGGACAGGGGGCGACCCAGTACTTC
CASRPDATGQGATQYF
>TRBJ1-1|NA|TRBV18|NA
TGTGCCAGCTCACCGTTACAGGGTCGCACTGAAGCTTTCTTT
CASSPLQGRTEAFF
>TRBJ1-2|NA|TRBV9|NA
TGTGCCAGCAGCCTCGGCGGGGCAAACTATGGCTACACCTTC
CASSLGGANYGYTF
>TRBJ2-5|NA|TRBV18|TRBD2
TGTGCCAGCTCACCTCCCGGACTAGCGGGAGGGTCGGGGACCCAGTACTTC
CASSPPGLAGGSGTQYF
>TRBJ1-4|NA|TRBV29-1|TRBD1
TGCAGCGTTGAACAGGGGGACCGTCCCGAAAAACTGTTTTTT
CSVEQGDRPEKLFF
>TRBJ2-1|NA|TRBV7-2|TRBD2
TGTGCCAGCATCAGGCTAGCGGGAGGCCTTGAGCAGTTCTTC
CASIRLAGGLEQFF
>TRBJ1-3|NA|TRBV2|NA
TGTGCCAGCAGTGTCTTCTCTGGAAACACCATATATTTT
CASSVFSGNTIYF
>TRBJ2-1|NA|TRBV2|TRBD2
TGTGCCAGCAGGAAACTAGCGGGAGGCTGGGGTGAGCAGTTCTTC
CASRKLAGGWGEQFF
>TRBJ2-1|NA|TRBV4-1|TRBD2
TGCGCCAGCAGCCAAGTGAGCGGGGGGGACTACAATGAGCAGTTCTTC
CASSQVSGGDYNEQFF
>TRBJ2-4|NA|TRBV28|NA
TGTGCCAGCAGTTTGCTAGTTACCAAAAACATTCAGTACTTC
CASSLLVTKNIQYF
>TRBJ2-2|NA|TRBV27|NA
TGTGCCAGCAGTTTAACGGGGGGCCCATCCGGGGAGCTGTTTTTT
CASSLTGGPSGELFF
>TRBJ2-7|NA|TRBV6-2/TRBV6-3|NA
TGTGCCAGCAGTTTAAACAGGGCCTACGAGCAGTACTTC
CASSLNRAYEQYF
>TRBJ2-2|NA|TRBV5-1|NA
TGCGCCAGCAGCCCCCAGGACATGACGGCCGGGGAGCTGTTTTTT
CASSPQDMTAGELFF
>TRBJ2-7|NA|TRBV5-8|NA
TGTGCCAGCAGCATCGGGACATCAAGAGTTGAGCAGTACTTC
CASSIGTSRVEQYF
>TRBJ2-2|NA|TRBV18|TRBD1
TGTGCCAGCTCACCACGACAGGGCACCGGGGAGCTGTTTTTT
CASSPRQGTGELFF
>TRBJ1-2|NA|TRBV5-8|NA
TGTGCCAGCAGCTTGCGTGATCGGGGTGGCTACACCTTC
CASSLRDRGGYTF
>TRBJ1-2|NA|TRBV9|NA
TGTGCCAGCAGCGTAGGGCTGTCGGAGAATGGCTACACCTTC
CASSVGLSENGYTF
>TRBJ1-6|NA|TRBV30|TRBD1
TGTGCCTGGAGTGCGGGACAGCCCAATTCACCCCTCCACTTT
CAWSAGQPNSPLHF
>TRBJ2-3|NA|TRBV7-9|TRBD1
TGTGCCAGCAGCTTAGGGGGACAGGGGATGAGGGATACGCAGTATTTT
CASSLGGQGMRDTQYF
>TRBJ1-5|NA|TRBV15|TRBD1
TGTGCCACCAGCACGGGACAGGGGGTGGCCCAGCATTTT
CATSTGQGVAQHF